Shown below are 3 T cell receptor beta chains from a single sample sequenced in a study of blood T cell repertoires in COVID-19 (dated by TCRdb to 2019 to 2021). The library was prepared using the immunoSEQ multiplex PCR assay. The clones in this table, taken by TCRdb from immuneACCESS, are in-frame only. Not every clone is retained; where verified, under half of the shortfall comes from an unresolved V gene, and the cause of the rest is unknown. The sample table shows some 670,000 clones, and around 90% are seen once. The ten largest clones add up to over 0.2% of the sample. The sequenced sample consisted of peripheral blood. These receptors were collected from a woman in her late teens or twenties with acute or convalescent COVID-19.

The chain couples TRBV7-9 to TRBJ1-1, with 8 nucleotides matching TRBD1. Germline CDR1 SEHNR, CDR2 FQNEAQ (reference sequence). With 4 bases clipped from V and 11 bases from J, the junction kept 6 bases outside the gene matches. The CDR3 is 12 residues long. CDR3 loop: CASSSQGAFAFF. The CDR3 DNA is TGTGCCAGCAGCTCTCAGGGGGCGTTTGCTTTCTTT.

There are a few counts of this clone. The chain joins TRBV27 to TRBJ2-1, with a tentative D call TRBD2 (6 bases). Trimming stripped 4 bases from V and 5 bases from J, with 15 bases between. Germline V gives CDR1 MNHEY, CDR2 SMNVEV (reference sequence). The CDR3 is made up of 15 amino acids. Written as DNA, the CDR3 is TGTGCCAGCAGTTCGTGGAGGGCCCCGAACAATGAGCAGTTCTTC. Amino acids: CASSSWRAPNNEQFF.

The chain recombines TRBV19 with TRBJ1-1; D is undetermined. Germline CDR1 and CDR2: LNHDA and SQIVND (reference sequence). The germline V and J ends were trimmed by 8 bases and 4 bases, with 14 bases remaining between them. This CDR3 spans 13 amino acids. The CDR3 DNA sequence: TGTGCCAGTTTAGGGAGACTGGGCACTGAAGCTTTCTTT. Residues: CASLGRLGTEAFF. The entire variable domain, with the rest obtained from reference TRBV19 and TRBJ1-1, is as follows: DGGITQSPKYLFRKEGQNVTLSCEQNLNHDAMYWYRQDPGQGLRLIYYSQIVNDFQKGDIAEGYSVSREKKESFPLTVTSAQKNPTAFYLCASLGRLGTEAFFGQGTRLTVV.